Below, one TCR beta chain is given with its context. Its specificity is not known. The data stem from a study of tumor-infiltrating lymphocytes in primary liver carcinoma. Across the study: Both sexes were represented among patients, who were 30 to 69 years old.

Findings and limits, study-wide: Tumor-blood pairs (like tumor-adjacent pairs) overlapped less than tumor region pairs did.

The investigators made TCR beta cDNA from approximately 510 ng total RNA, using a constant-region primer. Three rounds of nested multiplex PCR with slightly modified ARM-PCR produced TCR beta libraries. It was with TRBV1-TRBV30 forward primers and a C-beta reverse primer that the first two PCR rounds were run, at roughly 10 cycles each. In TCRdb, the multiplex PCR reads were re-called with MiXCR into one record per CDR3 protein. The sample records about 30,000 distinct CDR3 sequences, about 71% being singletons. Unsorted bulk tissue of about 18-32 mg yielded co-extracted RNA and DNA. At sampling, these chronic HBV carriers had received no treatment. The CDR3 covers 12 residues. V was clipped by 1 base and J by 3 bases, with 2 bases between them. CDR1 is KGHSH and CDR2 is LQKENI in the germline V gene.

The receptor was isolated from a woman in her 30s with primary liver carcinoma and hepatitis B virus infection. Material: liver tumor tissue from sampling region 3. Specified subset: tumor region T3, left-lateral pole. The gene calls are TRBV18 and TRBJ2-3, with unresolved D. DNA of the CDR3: TGTGCCAGCTCACCACAGACAGATACGCAGTATTTT. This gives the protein CASSPQTDTQYF. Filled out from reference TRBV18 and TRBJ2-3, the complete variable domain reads NAGVMQNPRHLVRRRGQEARLRCSPMKGHSHVYWYRQLPEEGLKFMVYLQKENIIDESGMPKERFSAEFPKEGPSILRIQQVVRGDSAAYFCASSPQTDTQYFGPGTRLTVL.